Listed here are 22 T cell receptor beta chains from one sample, sequenced in a study of shared clonotypes between healthy human individuals. TCRdb keeps only in-frame clones here, not all; method: immunoSEQ multiplex PCR. The table shows roughly 2 million clones, with roughly 94% occurring only once. The material sequenced was naive CD4+ T cells sorted from blood. Subset in this sample: CD45RA+ positively selected. These receptors all come from a young man in good health.

The chain couples TRBV9 to TRBJ1-1, with unresolved D. Germline CDR1 SGDLS, CDR2 YYNGEE. Between the trimmed V and J ends, which lost 4 bases and 0 bases, there was a span of 7 bases. The CDR3 contains 13 residues. The CDR3 reads CASSPDMNTEAFF. In DNA form, the CDR3 reads TGTGCCAGCAGCCCAGATATGAACACTGAAGCTTTCTTT. The whole variable domain, filled in from reference TRBV9 and TRBJ1-1, reads DSGVTQTPKHLITATGQRVTLRCSPRSGDLSVYWYQQSLDQGLQFLIQYYNGEERAKGNILERFSAQQFPDLHSELNLSSLELGDSALYFCASSPDMNTEAFFGQGTRLTVV.

The chain carries TRBV5-6 and TRBJ2-7, with 9 nucleotides matching TRBD1. The CDR3 is 15 amino acids. Germline values: CDR1 SGHDT, CDR2 YYEEEE. After removal of 1 base from V and 2 bases from J, the junction contained 4 bases not matched to a gene. The CDR3 nucleotides read TGTGCCAGCAGCTTGACAGGGACAGGGCCCTACGAGCAGTACTTC. It yields the protein CASSLTGTGPYEQYF.

The V and J genes are TRBV30 and TRBJ1-5, with a possible D match to TRBD1 (6 bases). Germline V lookup: CDR1 GTSNPN, CDR2 SVGIG (reference sequence). The germline V and J ends were trimmed by 0 bases and 1 base, with 13 bases remaining between them. This CDR3 region has 16 residues. The CDR3 sequence: CAWSVPGQLSNQPQHF. CDR3 nucleotides: TGTGCCTGGAGTGTACCCGGACAGTTGAGCAATCAGCCCCAGCATTTT.

The chain links TRBV7-9 to TRBJ1-6, with D possibly being TRBD1 (6 bases). Trimming shortened V by 5 bases and J by 7 bases, and 15 bases separated the two germline ends. This CDR3 region has 15 residues. Germline loops: CDR1 SEHNR, CDR2 FQNEAQ (reference sequence). The chain's CDR3 is CASSPPGTPNSPLHF. DNA for the CDR3: TGTGCCAGCAGCCCGCCCGGGACACCAAATTCACCCCTCCACTTT. The complete variable domain, with remaining parts taken from reference TRBV7-9 and TRBJ1-6, reads DTGVSQNPRHKITKRGQNVTFRCDPISEHNRLYWYRQTLGQGPEFLTYFQNEAQLEKSRLLSDRFSAERPKGSFSTLEIQRTEQGDSAMYLCASSPPGTPNSPLHFGNGTRLTVT.

The V and J genes are TRBV18 and TRBJ2-7, with a weak D call TRBD1 (6 bases). Trimming pared 5 bases from V and 3 bases from J, leaving 11 bases between. Germline-derived CDR1 and CDR2 are KGHSH and LQKENI. This CDR3 spans 13 amino acids. CDR3 nucleotides: TGTGCCAGCTCAGGGGACAACCGCTACGAGCAGTACTTC. Residues: CASSGDNRYEQYF. The variable domain in full, completed from reference TRBV18 and TRBJ2-7, reads NAGVMQNPRHLVRRRGQEARLRCSPMKGHSHVYWYRQLPEEGLKFMVYLQKENIIDESGMPKERFSAEFPKEGPSILRIQQVVRGDSAAYFCASSGDNRYEQYFGPGTRLTVT.

The rearrangement joins TRBV9 to TRBJ1-3; the D is unclear. CDR1 is SGDLS and CDR2 is YYNGEE in the germline V gene. V lost 4 bases, J lost 0 bases, and 11 bases lay in between. This CDR3 comprises 15 residues. CDR3 amino acids: CASSPTGNSGNTIYF. The CDR3 DNA sequence: TGTGCCAGCAGCCCCACCGGAAACTCTGGAAACACCATATATTTT.

Here the CDR3 DNA reads TGCGCCAGCAGGGGGACGGACCAAGCTAACTATGGCTACACCTTC. This encodes CASRGTDQANYGYTF. The chain recombines TRBV10-2 with TRBJ1-2, with a possible D match to TRBD1 (5 bases). CDR3 size: 15 residues. Looked up from germline, CDR1 is WSHSY and CDR2 is SAAADI. V was cut by 6 bases and J by 0 bases, with 14 bases left in between.

This chain uses TRBV18 with TRBJ2-2; 14 bases agree with TRBD2. This CDR3 is built from 17 residues. Germline V gene data show CDR1 as KGHSH and CDR2 as LQKENI. V lost 6 bases to trimming and J lost 2 bases; unmatched junction nucleotides: 5. CDR3 sequence: CASSPGLAGANTGELFF. The CDR3 DNA follows: TGTGCCAGCTCCCCGGGACTAGCGGGAGCCAACACCGGGGAGCTGTTTTTT.

The chain joins TRBV10-1 to TRBJ2-6; D call uncertain. This CDR3 spans 18 amino acids. The ends were cut back, 5 bases at V and 5 bases at J, with 22 bases in the middle. Germline assignment: CDR1 WNHNN and CDR2 SYGVQD (reference sequence). The CDR3 DNA sequence: TGCGCCAGCAGTATTCGCATAAGAGCACAAAGTCGGGCCAACGTCCTGACTTTC. Residues: CASSIRIRAQSRANVLTF.

The chain combines TRBV30 with TRBJ2-5; no clear D. CDR1 is GTSNPN and CDR2 is SVGIG in the germline V gene (reference sequence). Trimming left V 0 bases short and J 4 bases short, with 9 bases between. The length of the CDR3 is 13 residues. DNA of the CDR3: TGTGCCTGGAGTGTAAAGTCCTTAGAGACCCAGTACTTC. Protein sequence: CAWSVKSLETQYF.

V usage is TRBV7-9 and J usage is TRBJ2-1; 10 bases line up with TRBD2. This CDR3 has 14 residues. The V segment lost 5 bases and the J segment 5 bases; nucleotides outside the gene matches: 3. The germline V gene has CDR1 SEHNR and CDR2 FQNEAQ (reference sequence). CDR3 protein: CASSLGLADNEQFF. The CDR3 DNA sequence: TGTGCCAGCAGCCTAGGACTAGCGGACAATGAGCAGTTCTTC.

V and J are TRBV9 and TRBJ1-6, with D perhaps TRBD1 (6 bases). Germline CDR1 SGDLS, CDR2 YYNGEE. Trimming removed 5 bases at V and 7 bases at J, with 13 bases between. The CDR3 extends over 14 amino acids. CDR3 bases: TGTGCCAGCAGTAGACAGGTAGGGAATTCACCCCTCCACTTT. Its translation is CASSRQVGNSPLHF.

The chain has TRBV13 and TRBJ2-3; D is possibly TRBD1 or TRBD2 (5 bases each). Trimming took off 0 bases at V and 6 bases at J, with 16 bases between the two ends. CDR1 and CDR2 (germline): PRHDT, FYEKMQ (reference sequence). The CDR3 spans 16 residues. CDR3: CASSLGFRDRRDTQYF. In DNA, the CDR3 is TGTGCCAGCAGCTTAGGATTCCGGGACCGCAGGGATACGCAGTATTTT.

Note on this clone: Other DNA sequences of this sample code for an identical CDR3. The gene calls are TRBV29-1 and TRBJ2-7; D is possibly TRBD2 (5 bases). V lost 4 bases, J lost 4 bases, and 8 bases lay in between. CDR3 length equals 11 residues. The germline V gene encodes CDR1 SQVTM and CDR2 ANQGSEA. The CDR3 DNA is TGCAGCGTTGCTCGGGGTTACGAGCAGTACTTC. Translation: CSVARGYEQYF.

This rearrangement joins TRBV4-2 to TRBJ2-1; no definite D call. CDR1 is LGHNA and CDR2 is YNFKEQ in the germline V gene. V was clipped by 5 bases and J by 0 bases, with 14 bases between them. This CDR3 comprises 16 residues. The CDR3: CASSNRPTTSYNEQFF. The CDR3 DNA is TGTGCCAGCAGCAATCGTCCGACGACCTCCTACAATGAGCAGTTCTTC.

In its sample, this clone was seen a few times. The V gene is TRBV19, the J gene TRBJ2-7; 9 bases map to TRBD1. CDR1 and CDR2 (germline): LNHDA, SQIVND (reference sequence). The CDR3 covers 15 residues. Trimming removed 3 bases from V and 4 bases from J; junction bases left unmatched: 7. The CDR3 DNA follows: TGTGCCAGTAGTATTTCAGGACAGGGGATGTACGAGCAGTACTTC. Amino acids: CASSISGQGMYEQYF.

This chain joins TRBV6-1 and TRBJ2-7; 9 nucleotides align to TRBD1. With 7 bases clipped from V and 3 bases from J, the junction kept 1 base outside the gene matches. The CDR3 runs to 12 residues. From germline, CDR1 is MNHNS and CDR2 SASEGT. This CDR3 reads CASKGQGYEQYF. CDR3 coding DNA: TGTGCCAGCAAGGGACAGGGCTACGAGCAGTACTTC.

V is TRBV27 and J is TRBJ2-1; D could derive from TRBD1 or TRBD2 (5 bases each). V dropped 2 bases and J dropped 8 bases, with 7 bases sitting between them. The germline gives CDR1 MNHEY, CDR2 SMNVEV (reference sequence). CDR3 size: 12 residues. The CDR3 sequence: CASSLMGDEQFF. CDR3 DNA sequence: TGTGCCAGCAGTTTAATGGGGGATGAGCAGTTCTTC.

CDR3 nucleotide sequence: TGTGCCGTCCCCGACTCCCTTGCGTCAGATACGCAGTATTTT. Residues: CAVPDSLASDTQYF. The rearrangement joins TRBV2 to TRBJ2-3, with no clear D. V was trimmed by 11 bases and J by 4 bases, leaving 19 bases between them. Looked up from germline, CDR1 is SNHLY and CDR2 is FYNNEI. This CDR3 has 14 amino acids.

This rearrangement joins TRBV28 to TRBJ1-1, with 9 positions matching TRBD1. Germline trimming cut 4 bases from V and 6 bases from J; bases unmatched to any gene: 12. CDR1 is MDHEN and CDR2 is SYDVKM in the germline V gene. The length of the CDR3 is 16 residues. DNA for the CDR3: TGTGCCAGCAGTTACCGGAATCCGGGACAGGGCTCTGAAGCTTTCTTT. Translated: CASSYRNPGQGSEAFF.

This clone came up once. The gene calls are TRBV9 and TRBJ2-6; 7 nucleotides agree with TRBD1. Trimming cost V 0 bases and J 0 bases; bases outside gene matches: 3. This CDR3 region has 17 residues. Germline CDR1 SGDLS, CDR2 YYNGEE. The CDR3 bases are TGTGCCAGCAGCGTAGTAGGGGGCAGCTCTGGGGCCAACGTCCTGACTTTC. This codes for CASSVVGGSSGANVLTF.

The chain has TRBV25-1 and TRBJ1-2; 11 nucleotides agree with TRBD1. Germline V gene sequence: CDR1 MGHDK, CDR2 SYGVNS. With 6 bases clipped from V and 7 bases from J, the junction kept 10 bases outside the gene matches. The length of the CDR3 is 15 residues. The DNA for the CDR3 is TGTGCCAGCAGCTTAGGACAGGGGGCCGCCTCTGGCTACACCTTC. It codes for CASSLGQGAASGYTF.